These 21 T cell receptor beta chains came from one sample sequenced in a study of human T cells and chemical hapten exposure. MiXCR was run by TCRdb on the RACE reads, yielding one entry per CDR3 protein. The table shows more than 95,000 distinct CDR3 sequences, with under 40% occurring only once. Time point noted: patch test 3, about 24 weeks after DPC sensitization. Treatment denoted: therapeutic diphenylcyclopropenone sensitization with weekly scalp DPC. Specimen: whole blood, collected in connection with sensitization to the hapten diphenylcyclopropenone (DPC). These receptor sequences come from a man between 40 and 49 years old with alopecia areata. Some clones in this sample may be carry-over from other donors' samples.

The chain joins TRBV10-3 to TRBJ1-1; D might be TRBD1 (6 bases). The V end lost 7 bases, the J end lost 5 bases, and 17 bases lay between the germline ends. Germline V lookup: CDR1 ENHRY, CDR2 SYGVKD. There are 14 residues in the CDR3. CDR3 sequence: CAITRTGMATEAFF. CDR3 nucleotides: TGTGCCATCACCAGAACAGGGATGGCTACTGAAGCTTTCTTT.

This clonotype has more than one count but fewer than ten. The chain carries TRBV7-9 and TRBJ2-7, with D maybe TRBD1 (6 bases). Germline assignment: CDR1 SEHNR and CDR2 FQNEAQ (reference sequence). This CDR3 has 13 residues. Between the trimmed V and J ends, which lost 5 bases and 1 base, there was a span of 9 bases. The CDR3 DNA reads as TGTGCCAGCAGCGAAACAGGGTCCTACGAGCAGTACTTC. Translation gives CASSETGSYEQYF.

The CDR3 bases are TGTGCCAGTCGTGGAGCGGGAGTTCCCGTGGGGGATACGCAGTATTTT. Its translation is CASRGAGVPVGDTQYF. V and J are TRBV19 and TRBJ2-3, with 8 bases fitting TRBD2. This CDR3 is 16 amino acids long. V shed 8 bases, J shed 6 bases, and the junction held 16 bases outside the gene matches. Germline V lookup: CDR1 LNHDA, CDR2 SQIVND (reference sequence). Drawing the rest from reference TRBV19 and TRBJ2-3, the complete variable domain is DGGITQSPKYLFRKEGQNVTLSCEQNLNHDAMYWYRQDPGQGLRLIYYSQIVNDFQKGDIAEGYSVSREKKESFPLTVTSAQKNPTAFYLCASRGAGVPVGDTQYFGPGTRLTVL.

In this sample, this clonotype turned up a few times. This rearrangement joins TRBV18 to TRBJ2-5; 9 bases fit TRBD1. The CDR3 totals 14 residues. V trimming: 4 bases; J trimming: 5 bases; junction bases outside the gene matches: 5. Germline values: CDR1 KGHSH, CDR2 LQKENI. The CDR3 sequence is CASSRDRGTETQYF. CDR3 coding DNA: TGTGCCAGCTCACGCGACAGGGGGACGGAGACCCAGTACTTC.

This clonotype was seen more than once but under ten times. The chain recombines TRBV20-1 with TRBJ1-1; maybe TRBD1 (6 bases). CDR3 size: 11 residues. CDR1 and CDR2 (germline): DFQATT, SNEGSKA (reference sequence). The germline V and J ends were trimmed by 6 bases and 11 bases, with 16 bases remaining between them. In DNA, the CDR3 is TGCAGTGCCGGGGGGGCGGCTAGGGCTTTCTTT. Its translation: CSAGGAARAFF.

This clonotype was detected a few times. The gene calls are TRBV20-1 and TRBJ2-3; TRBD1 aligns across 7 bases. Trimming took 3 bases from V and 4 from J; bases not matched to a gene: 13. CDR1 is DFQATT, CDR2 SNEGSKA, per germline (reference sequence). The CDR3 loop spans 16 amino acids. CDR3 in amino acids: CSARAHRGRGPDTQYF. In nucleotides, the CDR3 is TGCAGTGCTAGGGCCCACAGGGGACGAGGTCCAGATACGCAGTATTTT.

This chain joins TRBV4-2 and TRBJ2-5; 15 nucleotides match TRBD2. The CDR3 is 18 residues long. The V gene end was trimmed by 3 bases and the J gene end by 4 bases; junction bases not matched to a gene: 9. Per germline, CDR1 LGHNA and CDR2 YNFKEQ. CDR3: CASSHRGGLAGGGETQYF. The CDR3, as DNA: TGTGCCAGCAGCCACCGGGGGGGACTAGCGGGAGGCGGAGAGACCCAGTACTTC.

This clonotype was seen a handful of times. V usage is TRBV7-2 and J usage is TRBJ2-7; D is perhaps TRBD2 (6 bases). Germline V CDR1 and CDR2: SGHTA, FQGNSA. V was shortened by 3 bases and J by 6 bases, with 12 bases between the two germline ends. This CDR3 contains 13 residues. The CDR3 protein is CASSFGEALEQYF. The CDR3 DNA reads as TGTGCCAGCAGCTTCGGGGAGGCCCTCGAGCAGTACTTC.

This clonotype was seen a few times. The chain is built from TRBV29-1 and TRBJ1-1; no reliable D call. Per the germline V gene, CDR1 is SQVTM and CDR2 is ANQGSEA. The V and J ends lost 4 bases and 1 base respectively, with 4 bases between them. This CDR3 contains 11 residues. The CDR3 loop is CSVVTNTEAFF. As DNA, the CDR3 is TGCAGCGTTGTAACGAACACTGAAGCTTTCTTT. The whole variable domain, filled in from reference TRBV29-1 and TRBJ1-1, reads SAVISQKPSRDICQRGTSLTIQCQVDSQVTMMFWYRQQPGQSLTLIATANQGSEATYESGFVIDKFPISRPNLTFSTLTVSNMSPEDSSIYLCSVVTNTEAFFGQGTRLTVV.

V is TRBV4-2 and J is TRBJ2-3; 11 positions match TRBD1. This CDR3 spans 17 amino acids. V dropped 1 base and J dropped 8; count of bases not matched to a gene: 11. Germline CDR1 and CDR2: LGHNA and YNFKEQ. This CDR3 is CASSQVIGTGGSGTQYF. Written as DNA, the CDR3 is TGTGCCAGCAGCCAAGTTATTGGGACAGGGGGTTCGGGTACGCAGTATTTT.

V and J are TRBV11-2 and TRBJ2-5, with D tentatively TRBD1 (6 bases). Per germline, CDR1 SGHAT and CDR2 FQNNGV. Trimming removed 5 bases from V and 1 base from J, with 14 bases in between. The CDR3 is 15 amino acids. Here the CDR3 DNA reads TGTGCCAGCAGCGAACCCTGGACAGTCCAAGAGACCCAGTACTTC. Translated: CASSEPWTVQETQYF.

This clonotype has a handful of counts. The chain carries TRBV28 and TRBJ2-7, with D possibly TRBD1 on 6 matching bases. CDR3 length equals 14 residues. Germline V CDR1 and CDR2: MDHEN, SYDVKM. V was pared by 6 bases and J by 0 bases, with 12 bases between. In DNA, the CDR3 is TGTGCCAGCAGGATTGAGGACAGCTCCTACGAGCAGTACTTC. It specifies CASRIEDSSYEQYF.

This sequence joins TRBV6-5 and TRBJ1-4; D not certain. This CDR3 spans 14 amino acids. Trimming removed 6 bases at V and 7 bases at J, with 15 bases between. CDR1 is MNHEY and CDR2 is SVGAGI in the germline V gene. The CDR3 region is CASSPDGRGEKLFF. The DNA for the CDR3 is TGTGCCAGCAGCCCCGATGGAAGAGGTGAAAAACTGTTTTTT.

The V and J genes are TRBV6-6 and TRBJ2-1, with 12 bases lining up with TRBD2. Germline loops: CDR1 MNHNY, CDR2 SVGAGI (reference sequence). Unmatched junction bases numbered 4, after V lost 0 bases and J lost 1 base. The CDR3 sequence is 18 residues long. CDR3: CASSYSTSGSASYNEQFF. The CDR3, as DNA: TGTGCCAGCAGTTACTCGACTAGCGGGAGTGCTTCCTACAATGAGCAGTTCTTC.

V is TRBV11-2 and J is TRBJ1-2; 11 nucleotides match TRBD1. With 7 bases clipped from V and 8 bases from J, the junction kept 15 bases outside the gene matches. Looked up from germline, CDR1 is SGHAT and CDR2 is FQNNGV. This CDR3 comprises 16 residues. CDR3 nucleotides: TGTGCCAGCACCGCGCGGACAGGGGGCTCTCTGGAAGGCTACACCTTC. It codes for CASTARTGGSLEGYTF.

The gene calls are TRBV7-2 and TRBJ2-2; D gene uncertain. The CDR3 length is 15 residues. V was pared by 5 bases and J by 1 base, with 11 bases between. Germline CDR1 SGHTA, CDR2 FQGNSA. This chain's CDR3 is CASSLLAVNTGELFF. DNA of the CDR3: TGTGCCAGCAGCCTCCTGGCGGTGAACACCGGGGAGCTGTTTTTT.

This chain connects TRBV9 to TRBJ2-1; D is undetermined. There are 13 residues in the CDR3. Trimming pared 0 bases from V and 5 bases from J, leaving 6 bases between. Germline lookup yields CDR1 SGDLS and CDR2 YYNGEE. CDR3 sequence (DNA): TGTGCCAGCAGCGTAGGCCCGGACAATGAGCAGTTCTTC. Its translation is CASSVGPDNEQFF.

This clonotype was detected a few times. The V gene is TRBV7-8, the J gene TRBJ1-1; 8 bases align to TRBD1. CDR1 and CDR2 from the germline V gene are SGHVS and FQNEAQ. Unmatched junction bases numbered 4, after V lost 2 bases and J lost 2 bases. The CDR3 covers 15 residues. Here the CDR3 DNA reads TGTGCCAGCAGCTTATTCAGGGGGCGAAACACTGAAGCTTTCTTT. Its protein is CASSLFRGRNTEAFF.

V usage is TRBV7-9 and J usage is TRBJ2-3; D tentatively fits TRBD1 or TRBD2 (5 bases each). Germline CDR1 reads SEHNR; CDR2 reads FQNEAQ (reference sequence). The CDR3 contains 16 residues. Trimming pared 7 bases from V and 1 base from J, leaving 18 bases between. The CDR3 sequence: CASTPRGGAGTDTQYF. CDR3 bases: TGTGCCAGCACCCCGAGGGGTGGAGCAGGCACAGATACGCAGTATTTT.

This clonotype has just a few counts. This sequence joins TRBV10-3 and TRBJ2-1, with 13 bases aligning to TRBD2. CDR1 and CDR2 (germline): ENHRY, SYGVKD. The V gene end was trimmed by 9 bases and the J gene end by 10 bases; junction bases not matched to a gene: 9. This CDR3 has 14 residues. The CDR3 DNA reads as TGTGCCATTTCCGGGACTAGCGGGAAGAGGGAGCAGTTCTTC. It encodes CAISGTSGKREQFF.

The J gene is TRBJ2-6, the V gene TRBV5-1, with TRBD1 matching 8 bases. Trimming cost V 0 bases and J 15 bases; bases outside gene matches: 5. The CDR3 is made up of 13 amino acids. CDR1 is SGHRS and CDR2 is YFSETQ in the germline V gene. CDR3: CASSLGGQVALTF. Written as DNA, the CDR3 is TGCGCCAGCAGCTTGGGGGGACAGGTCGCCCTGACTTTC.